The clone carrying this TCR beta chain was recorded once. Its antigen remains unidentified. 60 Vbeta and 13 Jbeta primers were used in PCR. Produced via immunoSEQ multiplex PCR; TCRdb's table is partial and in-frame only. The sample shows fewer than 90,000 clones, about 71% of them seen only once. This record belongs to a study of cytomegalovirus exposure and HLA in healthy donors. Study at large: Approximately 190 million T cells yielded more than 90 million unique TCR beta sequences, as an earlier analysis found. Broader study findings: Segments of the TCR beta V type were, in most cases, productive about 87% or about 30% of the time in an earlier analysis.

CDR1 and CDR2 from the germline V gene are MDHEN and SYDVKM. This CDR3 has 12 residues. Trimming took 8 bases from V and 4 from J, leaving 9 bases between them. This chain links TRBV28 with TRBJ1-5; TRBD1 might be the D (5 bases). The material sequenced was PBMCs. The TCR sequence derives from a woman aged 50 to 65 in good health and CMV-seropositive. In DNA form, the CDR3 reads TGTGCCAGCTGGCAGGGTAATCAGCCCCAGCATTTT. Translated: CASWQGNQPQHF.